Described below is a single TCR beta chain sequence and its context. Antigen unknown. The source of the sample is a study of somatic mutations in cytotoxic T cells in rheumatoid arthritis. Findings and limits, study-wide: Relative to age-matched healthy controls, rheumatoid arthritis patients did not differ significantly in CD8+ T-cell clonality. Antigen specificity of the expanded CD8+ clones was not determined. TRBV07 appeared slightly underrepresented in the rheumatoid arthritis patients. That finding was not adjusted to account for multiple comparisons.

V lost 4 bases and J lost 0, with 8 bases in between. Looked up from germline, CDR1 is SGHDT and CDR2 is YYEEEE. The CDR3 has 14 amino acids. Measured with immunoSEQ multiplex PCR; TCRdb has only the in-frame clones, and not every one. Here the sample spans 16,000 or so clones, around three quarters being singletons. The source is an adult with rheumatoid arthritis. The rearrangement joins TRBV5-6 to TRBJ1-3, with D unresolved. Sequenced sample: CD8+ T cells sorted from blood. Here the CDR3 DNA reads TGTGCCAGCAGCCCCTACTACTCTGGAAACACCATATATTTT. It codes for CASSPYYSGNTIYF.